This T cell receptor (beta chain) was obtained from a study of persistence of HIV-infected CD4 T cells. The immunoSEQ assay was version 4, run in survey mode. Generated by immunoSEQ multiplex PCR, the TCRdb table keeps only in-frame clones and is missing some. The table includes approximately 12,000 clones, approximately 75% detected once. The stimulus was lysate of CMV-infected fibroblasts, approximately 9.7 ug/mL. Responding CD4+ T cells were sorted by upregulation of both CD40 ligand and CD69. This clone was seen once. Its matching antigen is unknown. CDR3 length equals 15 residues. CDR1 is MNHEY and CDR2 is SVGAGI in the germline V gene. V trimming: 2 bases; J trimming: 4 bases; junction bases outside the gene matches: 7.

This sequence originates from an adult man with HIV who was CMV-seropositive. This specimen was CD4+ T cells sorted from PBMCs after roughly 18-hour stimulation, taken from a patient who received antiretroviral therapy. The rearrangement links TRBV6-5 to TRBJ2-7, with TRBD1 identical over 8 bases. For the CDR3, the DNA is TGTGCCAGCAGTTACCAGGGGACAGGTGATTACGAGCAGTACTTC. It specifies CASSYQGTGDYEQYF.